This T cell receptor beta chain stems from a study of shared clonotypes between healthy human individuals. Notes on this clone: Its target is unknown.

Produced via immunoSEQ multiplex PCR; TCRdb's table is partial and in-frame only. The sample lists about 510,000 clones, 75% to 80% seen once, with around 13% in the top ten. Overall study findings and caveats: Only blood was sampled; tissue repertoires likely differ.

The ends were cut back, 0 bases at V and 7 bases at J, with 18 bases in the middle. CDR1 GTSNPN and CDR2 SVGIG come from the germline V gene (reference sequence). The length of the CDR3 is 15 residues. Sequenced: PBMCs. The clonotype comes from a woman in her thirties or forties in good health. Some clones in this sample may be carry-over from other donors' samples. The chain combines TRBV30 with TRBJ2-5, with D possibly TRBD2 on 5 matching bases. The CDR3, as DNA: TGTGCCTGGAGTGTACTGGGCCCTGGTGAGGGGACCCAGTACTTC. Protein product: CAWSVLGPGEGTQYF.